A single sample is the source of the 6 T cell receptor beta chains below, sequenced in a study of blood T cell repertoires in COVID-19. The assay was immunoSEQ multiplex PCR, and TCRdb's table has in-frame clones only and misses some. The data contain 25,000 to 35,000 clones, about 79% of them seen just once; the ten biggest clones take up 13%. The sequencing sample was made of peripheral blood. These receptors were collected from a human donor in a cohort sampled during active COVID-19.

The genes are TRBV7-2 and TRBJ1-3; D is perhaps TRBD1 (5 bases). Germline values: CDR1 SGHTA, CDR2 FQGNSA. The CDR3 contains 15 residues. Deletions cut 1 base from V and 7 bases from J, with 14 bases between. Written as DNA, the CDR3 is TGTGCCAGCAGCTTAGTAGCAGGGAAGGCGAACACCATATATTTT. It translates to CASSLVAGKANTIYF.

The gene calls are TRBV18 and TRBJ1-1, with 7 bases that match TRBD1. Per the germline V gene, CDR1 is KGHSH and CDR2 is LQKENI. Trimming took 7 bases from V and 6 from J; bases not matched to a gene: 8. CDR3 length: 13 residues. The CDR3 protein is CASLQGRMAEAFF. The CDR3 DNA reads TGTGCCAGCTTACAGGGGCGCATGGCTGAAGCTTTCTTT.

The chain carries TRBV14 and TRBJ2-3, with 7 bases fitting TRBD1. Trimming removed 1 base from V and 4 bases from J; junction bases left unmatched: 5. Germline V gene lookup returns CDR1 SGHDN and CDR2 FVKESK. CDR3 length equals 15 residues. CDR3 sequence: CASSQGTGYADTQYF. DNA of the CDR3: TGTGCCAGCAGCCAAGGGACAGGATACGCAGATACGCAGTATTTT.

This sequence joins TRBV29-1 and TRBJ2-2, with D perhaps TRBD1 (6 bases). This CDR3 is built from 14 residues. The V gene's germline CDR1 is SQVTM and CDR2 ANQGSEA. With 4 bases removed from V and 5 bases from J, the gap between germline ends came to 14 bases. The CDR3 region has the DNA TGCAGCGTTGCGGCAGGGGAAATTACCGGGGAGCTGTTTTTT. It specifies CSVAAGEITGELFF.

Here the CDR3 DNA reads TGTGCCAGCAGTTACGCTTCAGGGGGAACTGAAGCTTTCTTT. Its translation is CASSYASGGTEAFF. V is TRBV6-5 and J is TRBJ1-1, with 7 bases fitting TRBD1. Germline V gene data show CDR1 as MNHEY and CDR2 as SVGAGI. CDR3 length: 14 residues. The trim removed 2 bases at V and 5 bases at J, leaving 5 bases unmatched.

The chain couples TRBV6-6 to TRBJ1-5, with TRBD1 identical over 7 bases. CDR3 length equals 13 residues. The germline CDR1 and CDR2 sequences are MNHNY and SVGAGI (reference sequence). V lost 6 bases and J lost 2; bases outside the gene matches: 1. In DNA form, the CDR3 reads TGTGCCAGCAGCGACAGGGGCAATCAGCCCCAGCATTTT. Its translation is CASSDRGNQPQHF.